A single sample is the source of the 7 T cell receptor beta chains below, sequenced in a study of cytomegalovirus exposure and HLA in healthy donors. PCR primers comprised 60 Vbeta and 13 Jbeta primers. This table comes from immunoSEQ multiplex PCR, and its TCRdb copy is limited to in-frame clones, with some not included. The table lists approximately 130,000 clones, around 69% of them singletons. What was sequenced was PBMCs. All receptors derive from a human donor in good health.

The rearrangement joins TRBV27 to TRBJ2-7; D might be TRBD2 (5 bases). V was clipped by 3 bases and J by 1 base, with 13 bases between them. Germline V gene lookup returns CDR1 MNHEY and CDR2 SMNVEV (reference sequence). The CDR3 is 15 amino acids. The CDR3 sequence is CASSLRAGLSYEQYF. The CDR3 region has the DNA TGTGCCAGCAGTTTGAGGGCTGGTTTGTCCTACGAGCAGTACTTC.

V is TRBV9 and J is TRBJ2-3, with D possibly TRBD1 on 5 matching bases. The germline V and J ends were trimmed by 0 bases and 2 bases, with 10 bases remaining between them. The CDR3 runs to 15 residues. Germline loops: CDR1 SGDLS, CDR2 YYNGEE. CDR3 residues: CASSVDFRDTDTQYF. In nucleotides, the CDR3 is TGTGCCAGCAGCGTAGATTTCAGGGACACAGATACGCAGTATTTT. The whole variable domain, remainder taken from reference TRBV9 and TRBJ2-3, is DSGVTQTPKHLITATGQRVTLRCSPRSGDLSVYWYQQSLDQGLQFLIQYYNGEERAKGNILERFSAQQFPDLHSELNLSSLELGDSALYFCASSVDFRDTDTQYFGPGTRLTVL.

This clone is a singleton in its sample. V and J are TRBV2 and TRBJ2-7; TRBD1 matches 8 bases. V was clipped by 6 bases and J by 2 bases; unmatched bases: 12. Germline values: CDR1 SNHLY, CDR2 FYNNEI. This CDR3 spans 16 amino acids. The CDR3 spells CASRSRRQGQPYEQYF. Here the CDR3 DNA reads TGTGCCAGCAGGTCTCGTAGACAGGGGCAGCCCTACGAGCAGTACTTC.

DNA for the CDR3: TGCGCCAGCAGCTTGCGTGGAGGGAATCAGCCCCAGCATTTT. Its protein is CASSLRGGNQPQHF. The rearrangement joins TRBV5-1 to TRBJ1-5; no reliable D call. This CDR3 is 14 amino acids long. V shed 1 base and J shed 4 bases, with 9 bases lying between them. Germline lookup yields CDR1 SGHRS and CDR2 YFSETQ.

This clone appeared a few times. V gene TRBV27 combines with J gene TRBJ2-1; 9 nucleotides match TRBD2. The V segment lost 7 bases and the J segment 7 bases; nucleotides outside the gene matches: 17. The CDR3 loop spans 17 amino acids. Per germline, CDR1 MNHEY and CDR2 SMNVEV (reference sequence). The CDR3 sequence is CASTTLGLAGMGNEQFF. DNA for the CDR3: TGTGCCAGCACCACCTTAGGGCTAGCGGGAATGGGGAATGAGCAGTTCTTC.

The chain joins TRBV25-1 to TRBJ2-7; TRBD2 aligns across 8 bases. Losses at the gene ends were 4 bases for V and 3 bases for J; bases not matched to a gene: 5. This CDR3 has 14 residues. Germline V lookup: CDR1 MGHDK, CDR2 SYGVNS. CDR3 nucleotides: TGTGCCAGCAGTGGCCGGGGGGGGCACTACGAGCAGTACTTC. Encoded protein: CASSGRGGHYEQYF.

The chain combines TRBV5-8 with TRBJ1-4; the D is unclear. The germline V gene has CDR1 SGHTS and CDR2 YDEGEE. V lost 0 bases and J 2 bases, leaving 17 bases between the germline ends. There are 18 residues in the CDR3. CDR3 nucleotide sequence: TGTGCCAGCAGCTTGGACCTCAGCGGCCTTGCGACTAATGAAAAACTGTTTTTT. Translating gives CASSLDLSGLATNEKLFF.